A single sample gave rise to the 27 T cell receptor beta chains below, sequenced in a study of T cells after yellow fever vaccination. MiXCR, run by TCRdb on the 5' RACE reads, gives a single entry per CDR3 protein. The repertoire consists of about 210,000 distinct CDR3 sequences, with approximately 3.2% occurring once and the leading ten covering less than 3.5%. Here the sequenced sample was CD4+ T cells sorted from PBMCs, taken 10 days after the yellow fever booster vaccination. The origin of the receptors is a man aged 18 to 30 who received the YFV17D yellow fever vaccine.

The chain uses TRBV7-2 and TRBJ1-1; D gene ambiguous. The CDR3 has 13 amino acids. CDR1 is SGHTA and CDR2 is FQGNSA in the germline V gene. Trimming pared 2 bases from V and 4 bases from J, leaving 8 bases between. CDR3 sequence: CASSLSRGTEAFF. CDR3 DNA: TGTGCCAGCAGCTTATCTCGGGGCACTGAAGCTTTCTTT.

This rearrangement joins TRBV2 to TRBJ1-6; D is unclear. CDR1 and CDR2 (germline): SNHLY, FYNNEI. This CDR3 is built from 15 residues. Trimming left V 2 bases short and J 7 bases short, with 12 bases between. The CDR3 sequence: CASSEYGGQNSPLHF. CDR3 DNA: TGTGCCAGCAGTGAATATGGCGGGCAGAATTCACCCCTCCACTTT.

This clonotype was seen many times. The chain joins TRBV7-2 to TRBJ2-3, with D possibly being TRBD1 (6 bases). The germline V gene has CDR1 SGHTA and CDR2 FQGNSA. V dropped 1 base and J dropped 0 bases, with 11 bases sitting between them. The CDR3 totals 16 residues. CDR3 sequence reads: CASSLEGVTSTDTQYF. CDR3 sequence (DNA): TGTGCCAGCAGCTTAGAGGGGGTCACTAGCACAGATACGCAGTATTTT.

This clonotype was seen repeatedly, ten times or more. The chain couples TRBV5-1 to TRBJ1-1; D remains unclear. V was cut by 0 bases and J by 4 bases, with 7 bases left in between. Germline V gives CDR1 SGHRS, CDR2 YFSETQ. This CDR3 contains 13 residues. Here the CDR3 reads CASSLGTFTEAFF. CDR3 DNA: TGCGCCAGCAGCTTGGGGACTTTCACTGAAGCTTTCTTT.

The rearrangement uses TRBV5-4 and TRBJ2-5, with TRBD2 matching over 8 bases. The germline V gene has CDR1 SGHNT and CDR2 YYREEE (reference sequence). This CDR3 is built from 14 residues. V dropped 5 bases and J dropped 4; count of bases not matched to a gene: 7. DNA for the CDR3: TGTGCCAGCAGTCGCGGGGGGCAGTCAGAGACCCAGTACTTC. It codes for CASSRGGQSETQYF.

This clonotype was seen ten or more times. CDR3 loop: CASSPELGAFF. The CDR3 bases are TGTGCCAGCAGCCCTGAGCTGGGAGCTTTCTTT. This chain joins TRBV7-9 and TRBJ1-1; D not resolved. CDR3 length equals 11 residues. The V end lost 5 bases, the J end lost 10 bases, and 11 bases lay between the germline ends. Germline V gives CDR1 SEHNR, CDR2 FQNEAQ (reference sequence).

There are many counts of this clonotype. This sequence joins TRBV25-1 and TRBJ2-3, with 10 bases identical to TRBD2. The V gene end was trimmed by 7 bases and the J gene end by 6 bases; junction bases not matched to a gene: 10. This CDR3 is 15 amino acids long. Germline-derived CDR1 and CDR2 are MGHDK and SYGVNS. The CDR3 reads CASNNKSGGADTQYF. In DNA form, the CDR3 reads TGTGCCAGCAACAATAAAAGCGGGGGGGCGGATACGCAGTATTTT.

This clonotype was picked up a small number of times. The CDR3 nucleotides read TGTGCCAGCAGCTTAGATTGGGGGACCGCCACAGATACGCAGTATTTT. Protein: CASSLDWGTATDTQYF. The chain couples TRBV7-2 to TRBJ2-3, with D perhaps assigned TRBD1 or TRBD2 (5 bases each). This CDR3 comprises 16 residues. Germline values: CDR1 SGHTA, CDR2 FQGNSA. V dropped 1 base and J dropped 2 bases, with 13 bases sitting between them.

This chain links TRBV10-3 with TRBJ2-1; 11 bases fit TRBD1. CDR3 size: 13 residues. Germline V gene sequence: CDR1 ENHRY, CDR2 SYGVKD. V was pared by 6 bases and J by 5 bases, with 0 bases of the junction left unmatched. CDR3 protein: CAIRGQGDNEQFF. CDR3 in DNA: TGTGCCATCAGGGGACAGGGGGACAATGAGCAGTTCTTC.

This clonotype was picked up many times. The V gene is TRBV5-1, the J gene TRBJ1-5, with no clear D. Germline lookup yields CDR1 SGHRS and CDR2 YFSETQ. The CDR3 extends over 13 amino acids. V lost 0 bases to trimming and J lost 5 bases, with 6 bases between them. CDR3: CASSLEGYQPQHF. The CDR3 coding sequence is TGCGCCAGCAGCTTGGAGGGCTATCAGCCCCAGCATTTT.

There are a few counts of this clonotype. This chain joins TRBV7-3 and TRBJ2-3, with 7 positions matching TRBD1. V lost 5 bases to trimming and J lost 3 bases; unmatched junction nucleotides: 14. Per germline, CDR1 SGHTA and CDR2 FQGTGA. The length of the CDR3 is 17 residues. The DNA of the CDR3 is TGTGCCAGCAGCATCACCGCCAGGGACAGAGGGACAGATACGCAGTATTTT. It encodes CASSITARDRGTDTQYF.

DNA of the CDR3: TGTGCCAGCAGCTTAGCGGACAGGAATCAGCCCCAGCATTTT. Translating it yields CASSLADRNQPQHF. This chain joins TRBV7-9 and TRBJ1-5; 7 nucleotides align to TRBD1. Germline V gene sequence: CDR1 SEHNR, CDR2 FQNEAQ (reference sequence). The CDR3 runs 14 residues. V shed 0 bases, J shed 4 bases, and the junction held 0 bases outside the gene matches.

This clonotype was detected a few times. The chain recombines TRBV24-1 with TRBJ2-3; 9 nucleotides align to TRBD1. Losses at the gene ends were 12 bases for V and 2 bases for J; bases not matched to a gene: 8. This CDR3 is built from 14 residues. Germline V CDR1 and CDR2: KGHDR, SFDVKD. CDR3 bases: TGTGCCCCGCCAGGACAGGGGTTCACAGATACGCAGTATTTT. Translation: CAPPGQGFTDTQYF.

This chain connects TRBV5-1 to TRBJ2-3, with 13 bases aligning to TRBD2. The V gene end was trimmed by 4 bases and the J gene end by 4 bases; junction bases not matched to a gene: 6. Per germline, CDR1 SGHRS and CDR2 YFSETQ. The CDR3 extends over 16 amino acids. CDR3 amino acids: CASSHGTSGESDTQYF. The CDR3 bases are TGCGCCAGCAGCCACGGGACTAGCGGGGAATCAGATACGCAGTATTTT.

The table lists this clonotype with many counts. The rearrangement uses TRBV7-3 and TRBJ2-1; 8 nucleotides agree with TRBD2. The CDR3 runs 16 residues. The V and J ends lost 6 bases and 3 bases, in that order; junction bases with no gene match: 10. CDR1 is SGHTA, CDR2 FQGTGA, per germline. The CDR3 spells CASSPQGLADYNEQFF. The CDR3 DNA reads TGTGCCAGCAGTCCACAAGGACTAGCCGACTACAATGAGCAGTTCTTC.

This clonotype turned up a few times. The chain recombines TRBV20-1 with TRBJ2-4; TRBD1 aligns across 10 bases. Germline V gene sequence: CDR1 DFQATT, CDR2 SNEGSKA (reference sequence). The trim removed 6 bases at V and 5 bases at J, leaving 7 bases unmatched. CDR3 length equals 14 residues. CDR3 in DNA: TGCAGTGCCGCGCGCGGGACAGGGGAAAACATTCAGTACTTC. Amino acid sequence: CSAARGTGENIQYF.

The chain uses TRBV18 and TRBJ2-3; TRBD2 aligns across 9 bases. The CDR3 spans 17 residues. Germline V lookup: CDR1 KGHSH, CDR2 LQKENI. Unmatched junction bases numbered 7, after V lost 3 bases and J lost 0 bases. The CDR3 sequence is CASSPLAGSTSTDTQYF. The CDR3 DNA follows: TGTGCCAGCTCACCGCTAGCGGGGTCGACTAGCACAGATACGCAGTATTTT.

Concerning this clonotype itself: Just one base apart from a much larger clone, this may be a read error. This chain joins TRBV4-2 and TRBJ2-5, with D possibly matching TRBD1 (6 bases). The CDR3 spans 13 residues. In germline, CDR1 is LGHNA, CDR2 YNFKEQ. The CDR3 reads CASSPDSLESQYF. CDR3 DNA: TGTGCCAGCAGCCCGGACAGTTTAGAGAGCCAGTACTTC.

The chain links TRBV3-1 to TRBJ2-7; no reliable D call. V dropped 0 bases and J dropped 5 bases, with 5 bases sitting between them. The V gene's germline CDR1 is LGHDT and CDR2 YNNKEL (reference sequence). The CDR3 covers 12 residues. The CDR3 nucleotides read TGTGCCAGCAGCCAAGATCGTGACGAGCAGTACTTC. Encoded protein: CASSQDRDEQYF.

This clonotype was detected only a few times. The chain is built from TRBV5-1 and TRBJ2-1, with 13 bases fitting TRBD2. This CDR3 region has 17 residues. With 0 bases clipped from V and 4 bases from J, the junction kept 4 bases outside the gene matches. The germline CDR1 and CDR2 sequences are SGHRS and YFSETQ. This CDR3 is CASSLGETSGGYNEQFF. The CDR3 coding sequence is TGCGCCAGCAGCTTGGGGGAGACTAGCGGGGGGTACAATGAGCAGTTCTTC.

This clonotype was recorded at least ten times. V is TRBV10-3 and J is TRBJ1-2; the match to TRBD1 covers 7 bases. CDR3 length: 16 residues. The V and J ends lost 0 bases and 6 bases, in that order; junction bases with no gene match: 10. Germline CDR1 reads ENHRY; CDR2 reads SYGVKD. CDR3 nucleotides: TGTGCCATCAGTGAGTCGTACCTCAGACAGGGCGATGGCTACACCTTC. This gives the protein CAISESYLRQGDGYTF.

This clonotype was found many times. The gene calls are TRBV7-9 and TRBJ1-2; 10 bases align to TRBD1. After removal of 0 bases from V and 8 bases from J, the junction contained 0 bases not matched to a gene. Germline V gives CDR1 SEHNR, CDR2 FQNEAQ (reference sequence). This CDR3 has 13 amino acids. In nucleotides, the CDR3 is TGTGCCAGCAGCTTAGCGACAGGGGGCGGCTACACCTTC. Translating gives CASSLATGGGYTF.

This clonotype was seen many times. The chain combines TRBV9 with TRBJ1-3, with D possibly being TRBD1 (5 bases). V lost 2 bases to trimming and J lost 2 bases, with 11 bases between them. CDR1 SGDLS and CDR2 YYNGEE come from the germline V gene. CDR3 length equals 15 residues. The CDR3 DNA follows: TGTGCCAGCAGCGTGATGGGGGTGACTGGAAACACCATATATTTT. Protein sequence: CASSVMGVTGNTIYF.

This clonotype occurred a few times. The genes are TRBV6-5 and TRBJ2-3, with 7 bases aligning to TRBD2. With 0 bases clipped from V and 6 bases from J, the junction kept 6 bases outside the gene matches. CDR3 size: 15 residues. Germline assignment: CDR1 MNHEY and CDR2 SVGAGI. CDR3 coding DNA: TGTGCCAGCAGTTACTCTGCGCGGGGGTTCGATACGCAGTATTTT. It yields the protein CASSYSARGFDTQYF.

This clonotype came up a few times. The rearrangement joins TRBV25-1 to TRBJ1-2; tentatively, D is TRBD1 (5 bases). This CDR3 contains 12 residues. Germline V gene sequence: CDR1 MGHDK, CDR2 SYGVNS. Trimming removed 4 bases from V and 8 bases from J, with 11 bases in between. CDR3 in amino acids: CASSARGVGYTF. DNA for the CDR3: TGTGCCAGCAGTGCCCGGGGGGTGGGCTACACCTTC.

This clonotype appeared many times. This chain joins TRBV2 and TRBJ2-5; no reliable D call. The CDR3 has 11 amino acids. The V gene's germline CDR1 is SNHLY and CDR2 FYNNEI. Trimming stripped 5 bases from V and 6 bases from J, with 7 bases between. CDR3 nucleotide sequence: TGTGCCAGCAGTTCACTTCAGACCCAGTACTTC. This translates into CASSSLQTQYF.

The V call is TRBV7-9, the J call TRBJ2-7, with D tentatively TRBD1 (6 bases). V shed 0 bases and J shed 2 bases, with 11 bases lying between them. CDR1 is SEHNR, CDR2 FQNEAQ, per germline (reference sequence). The CDR3 extends over 15 amino acids. The CDR3 region has the DNA TGTGCCAGCAGCTTAGCTTGGGGACAAACCTACGAGCAGTACTTC. This encodes CASSLAWGQTYEQYF.